The source of this T cell receptor (beta chain) is a study of blood T cell repertoires in COVID-19. The overall study: The United States, Italy and Spain were the sources of the acute and convalescent COVID-19 samples. Sources were T cells, B-cell-depleted T cells, or PBMCs; the material itself was cDNA or gDNA.

Germline loops: CDR1 PRHDT, CDR2 FYEKMQ (reference sequence). After removal of 5 bases from V and 1 base from J, the junction contained 4 bases not matched to a gene. This CDR3 has 16 residues. Here immunoSEQ multiplex PCR was the method, and the copy in TCRdb shows in-frame clones only, minus some. The table shows under 350,000 clones, with 85% occurring only once. This chain links TRBV13 with TRBJ1-4; 10 nucleotides agree with TRBD1. The sequence derives from a human donor in a cohort sampled during active COVID-19. The sample taken for sequencing was peripheral blood. CDR3 nucleotide sequence: TGTGCCAGCAGCCCCGGGACAGGGGTAACTAATGAAAAACTGTTTTTT. Protein: CASSPGTGVTNEKLFF.